The next 5 T cell receptor beta chains were all read from a single sample in a study of CD8+ T cells in alopecia areata. The treatment denotes: oral pan-JAK inhibitor, 5-10 mg twice daily. Extraction of RNA preceded its reverse transcription into cDNA, which served as the sequencing template. Repertoires were generated with immunoSEQ multiplex PCR, while TCRdb's copy carries only in-frame clones and drops some. The table has approximately 160,000 clones, around three fifths seen once. Sequences were derived from CD4+ T cells sorted from blood, sampled at week 24, from a patient treated with tofacitinib. These receptors were obtained from a human donor with alopecia areata.

V gene TRBV2 combines with J gene TRBJ1-6, with D uncertain. CDR1 SNHLY and CDR2 FYNNEI come from the germline V gene. The CDR3 covers 11 residues. The V end was cut by 6 bases, the J end by 6 bases, with 3 bases between. The DNA for the CDR3 is TGTGCCAGCAGGAGTAATTCACCCCTCCACTTT. This gives the protein CASRSNSPLHF.

The chain carries TRBV5-6 and TRBJ2-7; D not resolved. The CDR3 runs to 14 residues. V was clipped by 2 bases and J by 0 bases, with 9 bases between them. The germline V gene has CDR1 SGHDT and CDR2 YYEEEE. The CDR3 region is CASSFPRSSYEQYF. Here the CDR3 DNA reads TGTGCCAGCAGCTTCCCCCGGAGCTCCTACGAGCAGTACTTC.

The chain joins TRBV30 to TRBJ2-3; D remains unclear. The CDR3 covers 13 residues. Germline V gene data show CDR1 as GTSNPN and CDR2 as SVGIG (reference sequence). V lost 1 base to trimming and J lost 0 bases, with 5 bases between them. CDR3 sequence (DNA): TGTGCCTGGAGTGATAGGAGCACAGATACGCAGTATTTT. Protein: CAWSDRSTDTQYF.

The CDR3 spells CASSSTRETQYF. The CDR3 DNA follows: TGTGCCAGCAGCTCGACCAGGGAGACCCAGTACTTC. The chain uses TRBV28 and TRBJ2-5; D remains ambiguous. V lost 6 bases and J lost 5, with 10 bases in between. The length of the CDR3 is 12 residues. Germline CDR1 is MDHEN and CDR2 is SYDVKM.

The table lists this clone with a few counts. The chain combines TRBV6-5 with TRBJ2-2; 8 bases line up with TRBD1. V was clipped by 5 bases and J by 7 bases; unmatched bases: 6. The CDR3 spans 14 residues. Germline CDR1 and CDR2: MNHEY and SVGAGI. CDR3 DNA: TGTGCCAGCAGTACAGGGGGAGGAAACGGGGAGCTGTTTTTT. Its protein is CASSTGGGNGELFF.